The clone carrying this T cell receptor beta chain has at least ten counts. The antigen is not known. One end of the junction fails to match germline, which may point to a read error. CDR1 and CDR2 (germline): MNHEY, SVGEGT. This CDR3 region has 15 residues. Time point: patch test 2, 6 weeks after DPC sensitization. Treatment noted: therapeutic diphenylcyclopropenone sensitization with weekly scalp DPC. This sample is part of a study of human T cells and chemical hapten exposure. MiXCR, applied by TCRdb to the RACE reads, yields one record per CDR3 protein. The data show tens of thousands of distinct CDR3 sequences, with about 8.9% seen just once and 14% to 15% held by the top ten. Study-level results: Alopecia in all donors means immunity may differ from healthy individuals.

The V gene is TRBV6-2 or TRBV6-3, the J gene TRBJ2-7, with TRBD2 matching 10 bases. Sample: whole blood, taken in connection with sensitization to the hapten diphenylcyclopropenone (DPC). This TCR derives from a woman in her thirties or forties with alopecia areata. Some clones in this sample may be carry-over from other donors' samples. The CDR3 reads CASSSLAGDSSEQYF. CDR3 sequence (DNA): TGTGCCAGCAGTTCCCTAGCGGGGGACTCCTCCGAGCAGTACTTC.